This T cell receptor beta chain was obtained from a study of regulatory T cells in long-lasting Graves disease (dated by TCRdb to the early 2020s). Broadly, across the study: Antithyroid drugs had been taken for less than 3 months by newly diagnosed Graves' disease patients. Peripheral blood TCR sequencing and RNA sequencing compared persistent Graves' disease patients with newly diagnosed Graves' disease patients. The study took place in China and was registered as a clinical trial. A total of around 33 samples underwent TCR sequencing, from roughly 13 patients with persistent Graves' disease and some 20 patients with newly diagnosed Graves' disease. Summary of the overall study and its limitations: Only the TCR beta chain was sequenced and analyzed. As a limitation, the authors acknowledged that the small sample size may reduce accuracy. Compared with newly diagnosed patients, patients with persistent Graves' disease had lower TCR Shannon entropy and fewer highly expanded clones, which suggests clonal expansion. More public clonotypes were shared among persistent patients (under 3,000) than among newly diagnosed patients (just under 1,000). Persistent disease showed preferential use of TRBV28, TRBJ1-2 and TRBJ2-5, whereas newly diagnosed disease favored TRBV20-1 and TRBJ2-1. Peripheral blood alone was examined, since thyroid tissue, which constituted the primary lesion, could not be accessed.

V and J are trimmed by 2 bases and 5 bases, and the gene matches miss 9 bases of the junction. CDR3 length: 16 amino acids, cysteine to phenylalanine. The DNA shown is the 48-base CDR3, in frame from base 1. Reading the germline V gene gives CDR1 SNHLY and CDR2 FYNNEI. This clonotype appeared many times. Its recognized antigen is unknown. No base qualities exist here, and no much larger clone lies one base off it. The intended sense of this specimen's time point label: newly diagnosed GD, antithyroid drugs for less than 3 months. For both TCR sequencing and RNA sequencing, RNA was extracted from PBMCs using TRIzol. The diagnosis of Graves' disease followed American Thyroid Association guidelines. Recruitment of patients was carried out at an endocrinology department in Xi'an, China. Each patient gave around 9 milliliters of peripheral blood, collected in an EDTA anticoagulant tube. Ficoll Paque Plus density gradient separation was used to isolate PBMCs, and no further T cell sorting was performed. RNA quality was checked with an Agilent 2100 Bioanalyzer and agarose gel, and concentration with a NanoDrop 2000.

Preparation of the library involved multiplex PCR. The instrument given in TCRdb is Illumina HiSeq 4000. TCR beta libraries were built with iRepertoire HTBI primers and Arm-PCR amplification of CDR3 regions. Before sequencing, the PCR products went through gel purification. Under the source paper's analysis protocol: Gene usage analysis of CDR3 amino acid clonotypes used the approximately 62 TRBV and fewer than 15 TRBJ segments found across samples. Filtered high-quality paired reads were merged into contigs using COPE and FqMerger. BLAST was used to align contigs to the IMGT TRBV, TRBD and TRBJ reference genes, and CDR3 was defined following IMGT. Any clonotype with a frequency above 0.1% was counted as a highly expanded clone. Repertoire diversity was measured by Shannon entropy, and V-J evenness by the Gini coefficient. Public clonotypes were defined as clonotypes shared by more than one individual. In TCRdb, the public reads were trimmed at Q25 with fastp and aligned with MiXCR, with productive beta chains retained. Each record represents a unique CDR3 protein, reported with the most common genes and DNA among its rows. The V and J calls follow TCRdb's processing rather than the paper's. The sample table shows roughly 610,000 distinct CDR3 sequences, and approximately 16% are seen once. Together, the top ten hold more than 10% of the sample.

The sample was also reused in another study, on T cells in Graves' hyperthyroidism and ophthalmopathy. Per that second paper: Graves' hyperthyroidism was defined as stable when no progression to ophthalmopathy occurred over 18 months of follow-up. Hyperthyroidism patients were newly diagnosed, with disease duration under 2 months, and aged 18 to 65 years. Any patient with an uncontrolled infection, another autoimmune disease, pregnancy or lactation was excluded. Diagnoses relied on clinical symptoms, serum thyroxine and TRAb, thyroid ultrasound and orbital computed tomography. The first round of RT-PCR for the TCR CDR3 was performed with the HTBI primer set and the Qiagen OneStep RT-PCR kit. Most expanded thyroid clonotypes (frequency above 0.001) were also detected in blood, a finding suggesting that blood repertoires may reflect thyroid immune responses. In cross-validation, a model built on a 13 V-J signature told ophthalmopathy apart from stable hyperthyroidism with about 90% sensitivity and around 84% specificity, and in testing the same model reached 80%/75%. In validation, the model predicted progression to ophthalmopathy a median of around 6.5 months before onset, with about 71% sensitivity and almost 75% specificity. To identify distinguishing TCR V-J signatures, a discovery cohort of about 100 patients was used, comprising 40 to 45 with Graves' ophthalmopathy and roughly 60 with stable Graves' hyperthyroidism. Prospective prediction of ophthalmopathy was tested in an independent validation cohort consisting of 18 to 20 hyperthyroidism patients and about 17 patients who later progressed to ophthalmopathy. For training and testing, the roughly 97 patients in the discovery cohort were randomly divided in a 7:3 ratio. The study also compared thyroid tissue and blood T-cell repertoires from more than five Graves' hyperthyroidism patients. After sampling, hyperthyroidism patients received methimazole starting at 30 mg daily, and ophthalmopathy patients received high-dose intravenous methylprednisolone. The libraries were constructed in a second round of multiplex PCR and then size-selected and purified. Libraries were sequenced paired-end with 100 bp reads on an Illumina HiSeq2000. Raw data were processed with SOAPnuke, discarding reads with adapters, uncalled bases, mean Phred below 15, or no exact constant-primer or identifier match. High-quality paired reads were merged with COPE v1.2.5, and unique nucleotide sequences were defined as clonotypes. MiTCR v1.1 was used to align clonotypes to the IMGT TRBV, TRBD and TRBJ reference segments. The analysis was restricted to V-J combinations with a frequency above 0.0001, which together covered about 99% of the repertoires. The TCS score was defined as the ratio of F50 (clonal expansion) to E x V (chaos), calculated using BLOSUM62-based TCRdist between CDR3 peptides within each V-J. Welch's t-statistics and random forest reduced some 510 V-J features to 13, which were used in a naive Bayes classifier (R e1071). No statistical method was used to fix the sample size in advance, and group allocation was not hidden from the investigators. According to the paper, TCR Vbeta CDR3 sequencing was carried out on roughly 130 peripheral blood samples, which came from fewer than 50 ophthalmopathy, roughly 75 hyperthyroidism and approximately 17 progressor patients.

The clonotype originates from a young man with Graves disease. Donor details come from another sample of the same person, matched by shared clones. The rearrangement joined TRBV2 to TRBJ2-5; the central 9 bases match TRBD2. The sequenced sample was peripheral blood mononuclear cells (PBMCs), obtained at new diagnosis, from a patient treated with antithyroid drugs. CDR3 reads: CASSEQGLAGSETQYF. The bases read TGTGCCAGCAGTGAACAGGGGCTAGCGGGAAGCGAGACCCAGTACTTC. The variable domain in full, with residues beyond the CDR3 obtained from the reference TRBV2 and TRBJ2-5 genes, is EPEVTQTPSHQVTQMGQEVILRCVPISNHLYFYWYRQILGQKVEFLVSFYNNEISEKSEIFDDQFSVERPDGSNFTLKIRSTKLEDSAMYFCASSEQGLAGSETQYFGPGTRLLVL.